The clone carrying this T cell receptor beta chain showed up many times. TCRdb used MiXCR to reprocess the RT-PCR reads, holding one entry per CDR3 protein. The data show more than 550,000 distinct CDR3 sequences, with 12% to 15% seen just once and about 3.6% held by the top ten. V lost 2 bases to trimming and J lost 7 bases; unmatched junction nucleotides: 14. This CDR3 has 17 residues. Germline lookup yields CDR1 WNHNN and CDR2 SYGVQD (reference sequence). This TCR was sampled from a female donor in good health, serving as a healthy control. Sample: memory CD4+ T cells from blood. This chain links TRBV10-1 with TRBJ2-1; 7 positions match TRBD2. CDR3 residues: CASSEGIAGGSLNEQFF. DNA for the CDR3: TGCGCCAGCAGTGAGGGGATAGCTGGCGGGAGTCTTAATGAGCAGTTCTTC.